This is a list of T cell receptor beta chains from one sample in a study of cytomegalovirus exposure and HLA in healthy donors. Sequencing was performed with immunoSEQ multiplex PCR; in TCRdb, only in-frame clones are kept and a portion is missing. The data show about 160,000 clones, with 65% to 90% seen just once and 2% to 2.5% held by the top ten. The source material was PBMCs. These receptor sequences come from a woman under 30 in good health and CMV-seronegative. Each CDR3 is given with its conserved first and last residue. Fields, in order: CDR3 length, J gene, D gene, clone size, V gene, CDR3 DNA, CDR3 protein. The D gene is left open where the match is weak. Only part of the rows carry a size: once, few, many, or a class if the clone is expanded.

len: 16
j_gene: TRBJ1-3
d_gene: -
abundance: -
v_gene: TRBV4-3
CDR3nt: TGCGCCAGCAGCCGACGAGACGGAGGCTCTGGAAACACCATATATTTT
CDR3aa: CASSRRDGGSGNTIYF

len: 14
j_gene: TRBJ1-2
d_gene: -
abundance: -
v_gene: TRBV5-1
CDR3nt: TGCGCCAGCAGCTTGACCGGTGCTAACTATGGCTACACCTTC
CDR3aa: CASSLTGANYGYTF

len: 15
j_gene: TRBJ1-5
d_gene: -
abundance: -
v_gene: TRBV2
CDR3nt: TGTGCCAGCAGCGGGCAGGGGAGCGGCAATCAGCCCCAGCATTTT
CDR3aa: CASSGQGSGNQPQHF

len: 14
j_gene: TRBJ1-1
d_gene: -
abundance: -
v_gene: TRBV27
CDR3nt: TGTGCCAGCAGTCTCTCCGAACTTTTCACTGAAGCTTTCTTT
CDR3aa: CASSLSELFTEAFF

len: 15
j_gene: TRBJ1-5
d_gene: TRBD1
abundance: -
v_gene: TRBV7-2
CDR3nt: TGTGCCAGCAGCTTCCAACAGGACAGGGTGAGGCCCCAGCATTTT
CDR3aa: CASSFQQDRVRPQHF

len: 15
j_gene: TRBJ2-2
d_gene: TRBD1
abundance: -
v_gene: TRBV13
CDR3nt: TGTGCCAGCAGCGTGGACAGGCGAAACACCGGGGAGCTGTTTTTT
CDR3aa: CASSVDRRNTGELFF

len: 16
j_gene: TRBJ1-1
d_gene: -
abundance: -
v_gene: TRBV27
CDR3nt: TGTGCCAGCAGTTTGGGGCAGGTCCCTATGAACACTGAAGCTTTCTTT
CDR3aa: CASSLGQVPMNTEAFF

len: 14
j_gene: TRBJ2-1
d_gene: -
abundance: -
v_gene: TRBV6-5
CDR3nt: TGTGCCAGCAGTCCCCGGACAGCCGACAATGAGCAGTTCTTC
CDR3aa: CASSPRTADNEQFF

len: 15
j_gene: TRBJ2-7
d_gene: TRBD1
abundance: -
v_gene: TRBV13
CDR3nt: TGTGCCAGCAGCTTAGGGGACAGGGACTCCTACGAGCAGTACTTC
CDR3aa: CASSLGDRDSYEQYF

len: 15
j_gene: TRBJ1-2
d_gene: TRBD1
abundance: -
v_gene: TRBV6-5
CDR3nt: TGTGCCAGCAGCCCCCCAGGACAGGGAGTCTATGGCTACACCTTC
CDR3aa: CASSPPGQGVYGYTF

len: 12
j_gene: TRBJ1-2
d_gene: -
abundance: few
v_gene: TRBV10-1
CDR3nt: TGCGCCAGCAGAGGACTGGTGAGCGGCTACACCTTC
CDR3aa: CASRGLVSGYTF

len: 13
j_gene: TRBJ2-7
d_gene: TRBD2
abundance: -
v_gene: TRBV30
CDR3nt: TGTGCCTGGGGGGGACTAGCGGCCTACGAGCAGTACTTC
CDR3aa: CAWGGLAAYEQYF

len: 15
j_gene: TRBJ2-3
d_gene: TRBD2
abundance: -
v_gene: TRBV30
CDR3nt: TGTGCCTGGAGTGTAAAGCGGGGGAGCACAGATACGCAGTATTTT
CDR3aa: CAWSVKRGSTDTQYF

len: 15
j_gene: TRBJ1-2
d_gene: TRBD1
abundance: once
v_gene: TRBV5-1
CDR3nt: TGCGCCAGCAGCAGGTCTATGACAGGGGTGGATGGCTACACCTTC
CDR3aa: CASSRSMTGVDGYTF

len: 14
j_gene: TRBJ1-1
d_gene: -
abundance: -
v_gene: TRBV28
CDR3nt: TGTGCCAGCAGTTTAAAACAGCTAAACACTGAAGCTTTCTTT
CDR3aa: CASSLKQLNTEAFF

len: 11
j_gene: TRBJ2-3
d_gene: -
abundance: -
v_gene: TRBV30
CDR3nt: TGTGCCTGTCCGAGGGGGGATACGCAGTATTTT
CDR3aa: CACPRGDTQYF

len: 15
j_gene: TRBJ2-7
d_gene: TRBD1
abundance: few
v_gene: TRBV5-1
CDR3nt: TGCGCCAGCAGCTTACCGGGACAGGGCCCACCCCGGGCGTACTTC
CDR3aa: CASSLPGQGPPRAYF

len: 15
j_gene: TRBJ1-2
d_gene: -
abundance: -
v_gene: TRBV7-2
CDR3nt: TGTGCCAGCAGCTTACGTCGCGACTCGGGAGGTGGCTACACCTTC
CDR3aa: CASSLRRDSGGGYTF

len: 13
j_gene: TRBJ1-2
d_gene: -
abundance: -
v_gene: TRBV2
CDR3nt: TGTGCCAGCAGTGAGGAGGTCCTCTATGGCTACACCTTC
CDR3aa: CASSEEVLYGYTF

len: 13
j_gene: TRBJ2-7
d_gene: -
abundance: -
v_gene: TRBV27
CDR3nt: TGTGCCACCTCAGTTTCGCGGGCCTACGAGCAGTACTTC
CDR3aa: CATSVSRAYEQYF

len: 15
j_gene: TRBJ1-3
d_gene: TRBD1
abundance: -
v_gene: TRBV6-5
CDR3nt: TGTGCCAGCAGTCGGCAGGGGGCTTCGGGAAACACCATATATTTT
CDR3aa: CASSRQGASGNTIYF

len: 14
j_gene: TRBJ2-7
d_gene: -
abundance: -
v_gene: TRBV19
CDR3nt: TGTGCCAGTGGGAATCCGGGATATTCCTACGAGCAGTACTTC
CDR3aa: CASGNPGYSYEQYF

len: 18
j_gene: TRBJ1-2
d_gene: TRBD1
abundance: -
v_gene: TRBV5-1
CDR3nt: TGCGCCAGCAGCTTGGCCGGACAGGGGGCGAATTACCCCTATGGCTACACCTTC
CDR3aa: CASSLAGQGANYPYGYTF

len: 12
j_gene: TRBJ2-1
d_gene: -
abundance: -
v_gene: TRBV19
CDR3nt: TGTGCCAGTGGGACATCCTACAATGAGCAGTTCTTC
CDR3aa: CASGTSYNEQFF

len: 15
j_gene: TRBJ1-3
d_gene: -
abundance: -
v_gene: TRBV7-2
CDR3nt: TGTGCCAGCAGCCTAGAAGGACTCTCTGGAAACACCATATATTTT
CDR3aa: CASSLEGLSGNTIYF

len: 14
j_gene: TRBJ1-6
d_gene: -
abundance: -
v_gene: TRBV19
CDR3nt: TGTGCCAGTAGGGGGGGTGCCTATGATTCACCCCTCCACTTT
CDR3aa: CASRGGAYDSPLHF

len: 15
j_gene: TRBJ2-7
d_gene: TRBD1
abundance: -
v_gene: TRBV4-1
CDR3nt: TGCGCCAGCAGCGATGCCCGGGACAGGGTGTCCGAGCAGTACTTC
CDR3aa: CASSDARDRVSEQYF

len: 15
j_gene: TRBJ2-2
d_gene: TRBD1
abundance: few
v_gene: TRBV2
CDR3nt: TGTGCCAGCAGTGAGGACAGGGCGAACACCGGGGAGCTGTTTTTT
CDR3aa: CASSEDRANTGELFF

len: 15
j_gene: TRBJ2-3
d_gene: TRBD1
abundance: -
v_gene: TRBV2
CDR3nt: TGTGCCAGCGCCCGAGATACAGGGGGCACAGATACGCAGTATTTT
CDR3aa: CASARDTGGTDTQYF

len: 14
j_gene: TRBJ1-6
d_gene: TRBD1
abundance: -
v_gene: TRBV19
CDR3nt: TGTGCCAGTAGTATCTCGGCAGGGGGATCACCCCTCCACTTT
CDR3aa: CASSISAGGSPLHF

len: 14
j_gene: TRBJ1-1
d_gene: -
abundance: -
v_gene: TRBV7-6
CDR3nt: TGTGCCAGCAGCTTAGGGGGGGGTGGCACTGAAGCTTTCTTT
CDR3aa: CASSLGGGGTEAFF

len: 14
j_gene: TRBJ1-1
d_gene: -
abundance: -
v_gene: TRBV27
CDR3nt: TGTGCCAGCGGGGCAGTCTGGCCGAACACTGAAGCTTTCTTT
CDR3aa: CASGAVWPNTEAFF

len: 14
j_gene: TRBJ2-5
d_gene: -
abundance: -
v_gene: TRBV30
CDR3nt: TGTGCCTGGAGAGGTAGCTGGACTCAAGAGACCCAGTACTTC
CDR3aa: CAWRGSWTQETQYF

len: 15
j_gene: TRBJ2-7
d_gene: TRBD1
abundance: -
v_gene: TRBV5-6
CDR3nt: TGTGCCAGCAGACAAACCGGGACAGTCTCCTACGAGCAGTACTTC
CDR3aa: CASRQTGTVSYEQYF

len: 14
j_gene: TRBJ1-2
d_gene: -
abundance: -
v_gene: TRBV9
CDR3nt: TGTGCCAGCAGCGTAGGTAGGGGTGTAGGCGGCTACACCTTC
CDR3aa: CASSVGRGVGGYTF

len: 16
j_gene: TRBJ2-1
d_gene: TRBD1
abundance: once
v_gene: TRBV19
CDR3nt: TGTGCCAGTACCCCACTCGGGACAGGGGTCGGAAATGAGCAGTTCTTC
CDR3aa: CASTPLGTGVGNEQFF

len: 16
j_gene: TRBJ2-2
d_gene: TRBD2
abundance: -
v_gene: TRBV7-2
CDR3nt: TGTGCCAGCAGCCGCCTAGCGGGAACGAACACCGGGGAGCTGTTTTTT
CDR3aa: CASSRLAGTNTGELFF